Detailed here is one TCR beta chain. Its antigen remains undetermined. Base qualities are not at hand, and no much larger clone is one base apart. A second Seattle source provided samples from volunteer blood donors who had recovered from COVID-19. The collaborating institutions used their own protocols to collect whole blood in K2EDTA tubes. Collaborator samples were shipped for TCRbeta analysis as frozen whole blood, isolated PBMCs, or DNA extracted from either sample type. TCRbeta CDR3 regions were amplified from genomic DNA by means of the immunoSEQ Assay, a bias-controlled multiplex PCR. The original methods were these. Nucleated cell counts per sample were estimated from amplification of reference gene primers within the assay. To quantify the absolute abundance of each unique TCRbeta CDR3 rearrangement, sequence reads were collapsed and filtered. Productive Simpson clonality was computed per sample as the square root of Simpson's diversity index over productive rearrangements. Not all clones reach the TCRdb copy of this immuneACCESS table, which keeps in-frame sequences only. Checked studies attribute under half of the gap to unresolved V genes and leave the rest unexplained. V and J calls plus clone size are reproduced from that table; the DNA served to infer D and trimming. The sample includes 200,000 to 300,000 clones, with approximately 90% observed a single time. The top ten constitute about 0.99% of the sample.

The CDR3 goes from the cysteine to the phenylalanine over 16 residues. Only the CDR3 part of the read is kept: 48 bases, read in frame from the first base. After removal of 4 bases from V and 4 bases from J, the junction retains 3 bases not matched to a gene. The germline V gene encodes CDR1 SGHNT and CDR2 YYREEE (reference sequence). These data belong to a study of blood T cell repertoires in COVID-19 (TCRdb year 2020). For context, the study as a whole: Collaborator samples came from the United States, Italy and Spain and covered acute and convalescent phases of COVID-19. The prospective study material was composed of cDNA or gDNA derived from T cells, B-cell-depleted T cells, or PBMCs. Deeply sampled blood TCRbeta repertoires from subjects exposed to, actively infected with, or recovered from COVID-19 were included in the dataset. The repertoires were released in a freely available public database meant as a resource for research on the immune response to SARS-CoV-2. The samples were drawn from two sources: the first 160 participants of the ongoing ImmuneRACE study, and 1,000 to 1,500 subjects contributed by 6 global collaborators. A de-identified subject ID, COVID-19 status, age in years and sex were almost always included in the sample metadata. Where available, HLA class I and class II types were taken from metadata supplied by the sample provider and were not determined by assay-based typing.

The paper as a whole reports these results and caveats: Clinical and demographic metadata were provided uncurated, with the amount varying by source and participant.

Material: peripheral blood. The chain is assembled from TRBV5-4 and TRBJ2-2, with TRBD2 matching 14 junction bases. The TCR originated in a middle-aged woman who had recovered from COVID-19. CDR3 reads: CASSPGLAGATGELFF. In nucleotides, the sequence is TGTGCCAGCAGCCCGGGACTAGCGGGAGCCACCGGGGAGCTGTTTTTT.